The 28 T cell receptor beta chains below come from one sample, sequenced in a study of cytomegalovirus exposure and HLA in healthy donors. In the PCR, 60 Vbeta and 13 Jbeta primers were used. Sequencing was performed with immunoSEQ multiplex PCR; in TCRdb, only in-frame clones are kept and a portion is missing. This sample has approximately 110,000 clones, with 79% found just once. Sequenced: PBMCs. These receptors all come from a woman between 40 and 50 years old in good health and CMV-seronegative.

The table lists this clone with a few counts. The chain has TRBV29-1 and TRBJ2-1; D remains ambiguous. V gave up 4 bases and J gave up 4 bases, with 11 bases separating them. Looked up from germline, CDR1 is SQVTM and CDR2 is ANQGSEA. The CDR3 is 13 residues long. Here the CDR3 DNA reads TGCAGCGTTGCCAAACTCCAATACAATGAGCAGTTCTTC. This sequence encodes CSVAKLQYNEQFF.

The chain is built from TRBV19 and TRBJ1-1; D unresolved. Germline-derived CDR1 and CDR2 are LNHDA and SQIVND (reference sequence). Trimming took 1 base from V and 3 from J, leaving 9 bases between them. The CDR3 consists of 14 residues. Here the CDR3 DNA reads TGTGCCAGTAGTATAGGGGAGGAGGACACTGAAGCTTTCTTT. Translation: CASSIGEEDTEAFF. Supplemented by reference TRBV19 and TRBJ1-1, the full variable domain reads DGGITQSPKYLFRKEGQNVTLSCEQNLNHDAMYWYRQDPGQGLRLIYYSQIVNDFQKGDIAEGYSVSREKKESFPLTVTSAQKNPTAFYLCASSIGEEDTEAFFGQGTRLTVV.

The rearrangement joins TRBV1 to TRBJ2-7; the table's D call of TRBD2 was not tested on the DNA. TRBV1 is a pseudogene. The CDR3 extends over 13 amino acids. The DNA for the CDR3 is TGCACCACCCCGACTAGCGCGTCCTACGAGCAGTACTTC. This codes for CTTPTSASYEQYF.

This chain joins TRBV19 and TRBJ2-1; 8 nucleotides line up with TRBD1. Germline V gene lookup returns CDR1 LNHDA and CDR2 SQIVND (reference sequence). This CDR3 spans 17 amino acids. The V gene end was trimmed by 1 base and the J gene end by 3 bases; junction bases not matched to a gene: 8. CDR3 nucleotides: TGTGCCAGTAGTATAGGATGGACAGGGAGGAACTACAATGAGCAGTTCTTC. Its translation is CASSIGWTGRNYNEQFF.

This clone was recorded only once. J is TRBJ2-7 and V is TRBV10-3; the D gene is possibly TRBD1 (6 bases). Germline lookup yields CDR1 ENHRY and CDR2 SYGVKD. This CDR3 contains 13 residues. Trimming pared 3 bases from V and 3 bases from J, leaving 9 bases between. This CDR3 is CAISEVGHYEQYF. The CDR3 DNA reads as TGTGCCATCAGTGAAGTGGGACACTACGAGCAGTACTTC.

CDR3 in amino acids: CASSFYNQPQHF. In nucleotides, the CDR3 is TGTGCCAGCAGTTTTTATAATCAGCCCCAGCATTTT. V is TRBV28 and J is TRBJ1-5, with D unclear. V lost 3 bases and J 4 bases, leaving 4 bases between the germline ends. This CDR3 is 12 amino acids long. Germline V gives CDR1 MDHEN, CDR2 SYDVKM.

This clone was picked up one time. A junction end diverges from the germline sequence, so it may reflect a read error. The sample holds other DNA sequences that translate to the same CDR3. The chain is built from TRBV7-2 and TRBJ1-6; unclear D gene. The germline V gene has CDR1 SGHTA and CDR2 FQGNSA. This CDR3 is 15 amino acids long. This CDR3 reads CASSPGGSYNSPLHF. The CDR3 bases are TGCGCCAGCAGCCCGGGAGGTTCCTATAATTCACCCCTCCACTTT.

The chain combines TRBV29-1 with TRBJ2-3; 8 bases align to TRBD2. Trimming at V came to 3 bases and at J to 6 bases, leaving 5 bases not matched to a gene. In germline, CDR1 is SQVTM, CDR2 ANQGSEA. This CDR3 has 13 residues. The CDR3 here is CSVEGAGGDTQYF. CDR3 in DNA: TGCAGCGTTGAGGGGGCGGGAGGCGATACGCAGTATTTT.

This chain uses TRBV18 with TRBJ1-1; no clear D gene. CDR3 length: 13 residues. CDR1 KGHSH and CDR2 LQKENI come from the germline V gene. V lost 11 bases, J lost 0 bases, and 13 bases lay in between. The CDR3 sequence is CARYVSLNTEAFF. CDR3 coding DNA: TGTGCCCGCTATGTCTCCCTGAACACTGAAGCTTTCTTT.

The chain has TRBV15 and TRBJ2-7, with 7 bases aligning to TRBD2. The CDR3 loop spans 14 amino acids. The junction had 11 bases not matched to a gene; V was cut back by 8 bases and J by 4 bases. The germline CDR1 and CDR2 sequences are LNHNV and YYDKDF (reference sequence). For the CDR3, the DNA is TGTGCCACCGGCCGGGGAGGGGACGCGTACGAGCAGTACTTC. It encodes CATGRGGDAYEQYF.

V usage is TRBV10-3 and J usage is TRBJ2-5, with D tentatively TRBD2 (7 bases). The V end was cut by 2 bases, the J end by 5 bases, with 12 bases between. Germline CDR1 ENHRY, CDR2 SYGVKD. This CDR3 region has 14 residues. For the CDR3, the DNA is TGTGCCATCAGTGAGACAGGGAGGGAGGAGACCCAGTACTTC. Encoded protein: CAISETGREETQYF.

The chain uses TRBV27 and TRBJ2-7; TRBD2 might be the D (5 bases). The ends were cut back, 2 bases at V and 4 bases at J, with 21 bases in the middle. The germline V gene has CDR1 MNHEY and CDR2 SMNVEV (reference sequence). The CDR3 totals 17 residues. CDR3 DNA sequence: TGTGCCAGCAGTTTAGACCTTGAAACAGCGGTTTTATACGAGCAGTACTTC. As protein: CASSLDLETAVLYEQYF.

This clone showed up just once. V and J are TRBV7-6 and TRBJ1-4; the match to TRBD1 covers 9 bases. Germline loops: CDR1 SGHVS, CDR2 FNYEAQ. The CDR3 runs to 21 residues. J gave up 7 bases and V 3 bases, and 24 bases lay outside the gene matches. CDR3 in DNA: TGTGCCAGCAGCTTGGATCAAGCTTGGACGGTACAGGGGGCTGAGCGTGAAAAACTGTTTTTT. Amino acids: CASSLDQAWTVQGAEREKLFF. The variable domain in full, with the rest retrieved from reference TRBV7-6 and TRBJ1-4, is GAGVSQSPRYKVTKRGQDVALRCDPISGHVSLYWYRQALGQGPEFLTYFNYEAQQDKSGLPNDRFSAERPEGSISTLTIQRTEQRDSAMYRCASSLDQAWTVQGAEREKLFFGSGTQLSVL.

This clone has a handful of counts. This chain links TRBV28 with TRBJ1-1; D not certain. Trimming removed 6 bases from V and 3 bases from J, with 20 bases in between. CDR3 length equals 16 residues. Germline V CDR1 and CDR2: MDHEN, SYDVKM. CDR3 sequence reads: CASRSAFGLLDTEAFF. The CDR3 DNA follows: TGTGCCAGCAGGTCCGCCTTCGGGTTGTTGGACACTGAAGCTTTCTTT.

This chain joins TRBV5-4 and TRBJ2-3; 8 bases are shared with TRBD2. Per germline, CDR1 SGHNT and CDR2 YYREEE (reference sequence). The length of the CDR3 is 16 residues. The junction had 9 bases not matched to a gene; V was cut back by 4 bases and J by 2 bases. CDR3 sequence: CASSPGAGAVTDTQYF. For the CDR3, the DNA is TGTGCCAGCAGCCCGGGAGCGGGAGCGGTCACAGATACGCAGTATTTT.

The V call is TRBV28, the J call TRBJ1-3, with D unresolved. CDR3 length: 16 residues. The germline gives CDR1 MDHEN, CDR2 SYDVKM. The V gene lost 6 bases and the J gene lost 0 bases, with 15 bases spanning the gap. The CDR3 sequence is CASSPQTGSSGNTIYF. CDR3 sequence (DNA): TGTGCCAGCAGCCCTCAGACCGGGTCCTCTGGAAACACCATATATTTT.

For the CDR3, the DNA is TGTGCCAGCAGCTTAAGCTCGGGGACAGATACGCAGTATTTT. Translating it yields CASSLSSGTDTQYF. The rearrangement uses TRBV11-2 and TRBJ2-3, with D maybe TRBD2 (5 bases). CDR1 and CDR2 (germline): SGHAT, FQNNGV. This CDR3 has 14 amino acids. Trimming stripped 2 bases from V and 3 bases from J, with 9 bases between.

CDR3 region: CASSHPGTAGSEAFF. CDR3 in DNA: TGCGCCAGCAGCCACCCAGGGACCGCCGGGAGTGAAGCTTTCTTT. The chain combines TRBV4-1 with TRBJ1-1, with D perhaps TRBD1 (5 bases). The CDR3 extends over 15 amino acids. The V gene lost 3 bases and the J gene lost 7 bases, with 18 bases spanning the gap. The germline gives CDR1 MGHRA, CDR2 YSYEKL.

The V and J genes are TRBV28 and TRBJ1-4; TRBD1 matches 8 bases. The CDR3 has 15 amino acids. CDR1 and CDR2 (germline): MDHEN, SYDVKM. The V segment lost 5 bases and the J segment 5 bases; nucleotides outside the gene matches: 7. The CDR3 region is CASSPPGGRNEKLFF. The CDR3 DNA sequence: TGTGCCAGCAGTCCCCCAGGGGGCCGAAATGAAAAACTGTTTTTT. Full variable domain (rest looked up from reference TRBV28 and TRBJ1-4): DVKVTQSSRYLVKRTGEKVFLECVQDMDHENMFWYRQDPGLGLRLIYFSYDVKMKEKGDIPEGYSVSREKKERFSLILESASTNQTSMYLCASSPPGGRNEKLFFGSGTQLSVL.

The chain combines TRBV4-3 with TRBJ1-2; TRBD1 matches 7 bases. The V and J ends lost 4 bases and 0 bases, in that order; junction bases with no gene match: 5. Germline CDR1 reads LGHNA; CDR2 reads YSLEER. The CDR3 sequence is 15 residues long. The CDR3 bases are TGCGCCAGCAGCCCGGGGACAGCGACTAACTATGGCTACACCTTC. It yields the protein CASSPGTATNYGYTF.

The V and J genes are TRBV25-1 and TRBJ2-7, with TRBD2 matching 7 bases. Germline values: CDR1 MGHDK, CDR2 SYGVNS. J was trimmed by 6 bases and V by 7 bases; bases with no gene match: 6. This CDR3 spans 12 amino acids. The CDR3 loop is CASTSPGGEQYF. The CDR3 DNA is TGTGCCAGCACCTCTCCGGGGGGCGAGCAGTACTTC.

V gene TRBV11-2 combines with J gene TRBJ2-1; D is possibly TRBD2 (7 bases). This CDR3 comprises 13 residues. Germline V CDR1 and CDR2: SGHAT, FQNNGV. V lost 7 bases to trimming and J lost 7 bases, with 14 bases between them. This CDR3 reads CASKKRGANEQFF. CDR3 DNA sequence: TGTGCCAGCAAGAAACGGGGGGCTAATGAGCAGTTCTTC.

The CDR3 loop reads CASSFRGQGNYEQYF. The CDR3 nucleotides are TGTGCCAGCAGCTTTCGGGGACAGGGGAACTACGAGCAGTACTTC. The genes are TRBV11-2 and TRBJ2-7, with TRBD1 matching 10 bases. The germline V gene has CDR1 SGHAT and CDR2 FQNNGV. V lost 3 bases and J lost 3; bases outside the gene matches: 5. The length of the CDR3 is 15 residues.

V usage is TRBV2 and J usage is TRBJ2-2; 9 nucleotides line up with TRBD1. V was pared by 6 bases and J by 1 base, with 3 bases of the junction left unmatched. This CDR3 spans 15 amino acids. The germline gives CDR1 SNHLY, CDR2 FYNNEI. The CDR3 DNA reads TGTGCCAGCAGGGGGACAGGGAGGAACACCGGGGAGCTGTTTTTT. It is translated as CASRGTGRNTGELFF.

V and J are TRBV27 and TRBJ2-7, with 10 bases identical to TRBD2. The germline V gene encodes CDR1 MNHEY and CDR2 SMNVEV (reference sequence). The CDR3 extends over 15 amino acids. V was clipped by 4 bases and J by 6 bases; unmatched bases: 9. CDR3 loop: CASSSVLAGLGEQYF. The CDR3 coding sequence is TGTGCCAGCAGTTCCGTACTAGCGGGGTTAGGCGAGCAGTACTTC.

The chain employs TRBV6-4 and TRBJ2-1; perhaps TRBD2 as D (6 bases). Germline values: CDR1 MRHNA, CDR2 SNTAGT. Trimming removed 6 bases at V and 9 bases at J, with 9 bases between. The CDR3 is 11 amino acids. In DNA, the CDR3 is TGTGCCAGCAGGGAGGGTAGTGAGCAGTTCTTC. Residues: CASREGSEQFF.

The rearrangement uses TRBV29-1 and TRBJ2-6; 8 positions agree with TRBD1. The V gene's germline CDR1 is SQVTM and CDR2 ANQGSEA. The trim removed 6 bases at V and 4 bases at J, leaving 14 bases unmatched. CDR3 length: 17 residues. The CDR3 DNA follows: TGCAGCGTGCTGGGGCGACAGGGGTATTCCGGGGCCAACGTCCTGACTTTC. This encodes CSVLGRQGYSGANVLTF.

The V and J genes are TRBV11-2 and TRBJ2-7; TRBD1 aligns across 7 bases. From germline, CDR1 is SGHAT and CDR2 FQNNGV. The CDR3 extends over 15 amino acids. With 5 bases clipped from V and 6 bases from J, the junction kept 13 bases outside the gene matches. CDR3 DNA: TGTGCCAGCAGCCGGGGACAGATCCAAACCGCCGAGCAGTACTTC. This gives the protein CASSRGQIQTAEQYF.